The sequence of this T cell receptor (beta chain) was determined in a study of blood T cells in healthy people across ages. With a J-beta primer mix and a sample-barcoded 5' primer, a second PCR ran roughly 7 to 11 cycles. TCRdb redid the calling of the 5' RACE reads with MiXCR, one entry per CDR3 protein. This sample carries 800,000 to 1,300,000 distinct CDR3 sequences, approximately 25% of them seen once, and the ten largest clones take 0.75%. Donors each provided roughly 11 milliliters of peripheral blood. Extractions gave at least 5 micrograms of total RNA per sample. This sample was shared with a second study, whose subject was T cells of mothers and their children. Turning to that study: In each mother, TCR beta CDR3 reads exceeded 10 million; in each child, they numbered several million. The authors detected no persistent microchimeric T cell clones.

Sequencing was performed on blood. The sequence was collected from a girl aged 2 to 10 in good health.

This chain's CDR3 is CASSLTGPDTDTQYF. The CDR3, as DNA: TGTGCCAGCAGTTTAACGGGCCCCGACACAGATACGCAGTATTTT. The V call is TRBV12-3 or TRBV12-4, the J call TRBJ2-3; D gene ambiguous. The V and J ends lost 2 bases and 2 bases respectively, with 11 bases between them. This CDR3 has 15 amino acids.